These 10 T cell receptor beta chains share one sample of origin, sequenced in a study of CD8 T cells in Susac syndrome. The authors reverse transcribed roughly 0.45 to 1 ug RNA with random hexamers. TCRdb used MiXCR to reprocess the immunoSEQ multiplex PCR reads, holding one entry per CDR3 protein. This sample has 50,000 to 55,000 distinct CDR3 sequences, with 85% to 95% found just once. The sequenced material came from CD8+ T cells from PBMCs. The receptors were gathered from a human donor with Susac syndrome.

The chain carries TRBV9 and TRBJ1-6, with a weak D call TRBD1 (6 bases). The ends were cut back, 0 bases at V and 7 bases at J, with 11 bases in the middle. CDR3 size: 15 residues. Germline CDR1 SGDLS, CDR2 YYNGEE. In DNA, the CDR3 is TGTGCCAGCAGCGTAGATGGGGGCCAAAATTCACCCCTCCACTTT. This codes for CASSVDGGQNSPLHF.

The chain recombines TRBV27 with TRBJ1-5, with a tentative D call TRBD1 (5 bases). Germline CDR1 reads MNHEY; CDR2 reads SMNVEV (reference sequence). This CDR3 comprises 14 residues. Trimming stripped 2 bases from V and 6 bases from J, with 11 bases between. CDR3 sequence reads: CASSLLQGGQPQHF. The CDR3 DNA reads as TGTGCCAGCAGTTTACTCCAGGGTGGTCAGCCCCAGCATTTT.

V usage is TRBV24-1 and J usage is TRBJ1-2; D is ambiguous. CDR3 length: 12 amino acids. Germline CDR1 and CDR2: KGHDR and SFDVKD. Trimming took off 5 bases at V and 4 bases at J, with 7 bases between the two ends. The CDR3 region has the DNA TGTGCCACCAGTGCGGCGCCCTATGGCTACACCTTC. Amino acids: CATSAAPYGYTF.

The chain employs TRBV12-3 or TRBV12-4 and TRBJ2-7; D possibly corresponds to TRBD1 (6 bases). Between the trimmed V and J ends, which lost 3 bases and 6 bases, there was a span of 15 bases. CDR3 length: 14 amino acids. CDR3 in amino acids: CASSFAGTSIEQYF. The CDR3 bases are TGTGCCAGCAGTTTTGCCGGGACATCGATCGAGCAGTACTTC.

This sequence joins TRBV13 and TRBJ1-1; D call uncertain. Germline CDR1 reads PRHDT; CDR2 reads FYEKMQ (reference sequence). Trimming pared 5 bases from V and 4 bases from J, leaving 14 bases between. The CDR3 runs to 14 residues. CDR3 residues: CASSLRGPSTEAFF. The CDR3 DNA reads as TGTGCCAGCAGCCTACGAGGGCCATCCACTGAAGCTTTCTTT.

The V and J genes are TRBV30 and TRBJ2-2; the D is unclear. Trimming cost V 0 bases and J 6 bases, with 11 bases left between them. The CDR3 is 14 residues long. Per the germline V gene, CDR1 is GTSNPN and CDR2 is SVGIG (reference sequence). The CDR3, as DNA: TGTGCCTGGAGTGTAGAAATTGATGCCGGGGAGCTGTTTTTT. Its protein is CAWSVEIDAGELFF.

The rearrangement uses TRBV20-1 and TRBJ1-2; a weak D match, TRBD1 (6 bases). The CDR3 is 13 residues long. Germline V CDR1 and CDR2: DFQATT, SNEGSKA (reference sequence). Trimming removed 0 bases at V and 5 bases at J, with 10 bases between. Here the CDR3 reads CSARDQGMYGYTF. CDR3 DNA sequence: TGCAGTGCTAGAGACCAGGGGATGTATGGCTACACCTTC.

A remark on this clonotype: One end of the junction does not line up with germline, which may come from a read error. The V gene is TRBV7-9, the J gene TRBJ2-7, with no clear D. This CDR3 contains 14 residues. Germline V gene data show CDR1 as SEHNR and CDR2 as FQNEAQ (reference sequence). The CDR3 region is CASSIDGRSHEQYF. The CDR3 nucleotides are TGTGCCAGCAGCATCGACGGACGCTCCCACGAGCAGTACTTC. Combining the CDR3 with reference TRBV7-9 and TRBJ2-7 gives the whole variable domain DTGVSQNPRHKITKRGQNVTFRCDPISEHNRLYWYRQTLGQGPEFLTYFQNEAQLEKSRLLSDRFSAERPKGSFSTLEIQRTEQGDSAMYLCASSIDGRSHEQYFGPGTRLTVT.

The genes are TRBV4-1 and TRBJ2-7, with D possibly being TRBD2 (5 bases). The V and J ends lost 4 bases and 0 bases respectively, with 19 bases between them. Germline CDR1 MGHRA, CDR2 YSYEKL. The length of the CDR3 is 17 residues. The CDR3 here is CASSLALPTTSSYEQYF. In DNA, the CDR3 is TGCGCCAGCAGCCTAGCCTTACCCACCACTAGCTCCTACGAGCAGTACTTC.

This CDR3 is CASSPDTETQYF. CDR3 coding DNA: TGTGCCAGCAGCCCAGATACAGAGACCCAGTACTTC. The chain carries TRBV7-2 and TRBJ2-5; D gene unclear. There are 12 residues in the CDR3. The germline gives CDR1 SGHTA, CDR2 FQGNSA. V was pared by 5 bases and J by 4 bases, with 8 bases between. Full variable domain (rest looked up from reference TRBV7-2 and TRBJ2-5): GAGVSQSPSNKVTEKGKDVELRCDPISGHTALYWYRQSLGQGLEFLIYFQGNSAPDKSGLPSDRFSAERTGGSVSTLTIQRTQQEDSAVYLCASSPDTETQYFGPGTRLLVL.